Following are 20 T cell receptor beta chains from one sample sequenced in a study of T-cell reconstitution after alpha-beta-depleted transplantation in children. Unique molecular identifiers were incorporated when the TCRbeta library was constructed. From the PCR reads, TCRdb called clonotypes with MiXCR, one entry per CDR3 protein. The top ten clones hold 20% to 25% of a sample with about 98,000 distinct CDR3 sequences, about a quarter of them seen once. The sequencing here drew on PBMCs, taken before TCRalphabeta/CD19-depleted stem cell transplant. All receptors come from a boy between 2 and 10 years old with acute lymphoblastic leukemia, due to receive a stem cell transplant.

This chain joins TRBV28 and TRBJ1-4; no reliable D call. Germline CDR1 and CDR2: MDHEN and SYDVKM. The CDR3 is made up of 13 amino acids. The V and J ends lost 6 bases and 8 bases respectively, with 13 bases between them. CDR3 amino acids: CASSRSMWEKLFF. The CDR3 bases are TGTGCCAGCAGCCGTTCGATGTGGGAAAAACTGTTTTTT.

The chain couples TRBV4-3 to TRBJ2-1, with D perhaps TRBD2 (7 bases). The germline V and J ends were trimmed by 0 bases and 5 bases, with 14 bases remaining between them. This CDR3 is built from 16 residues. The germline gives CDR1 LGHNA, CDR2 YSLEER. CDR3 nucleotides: TGCGCCAGCAGCCAAGATTGGGGGGGACATCACAATGAGCAGTTCTTC. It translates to CASSQDWGGHHNEQFF.

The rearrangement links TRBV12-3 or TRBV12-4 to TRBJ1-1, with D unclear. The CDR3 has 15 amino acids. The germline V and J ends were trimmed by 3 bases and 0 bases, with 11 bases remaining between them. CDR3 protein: CASSFGLSVNTEAFF. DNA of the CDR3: TGTGCCAGCAGTTTTGGATTGTCGGTGAACACTGAAGCTTTCTTT.

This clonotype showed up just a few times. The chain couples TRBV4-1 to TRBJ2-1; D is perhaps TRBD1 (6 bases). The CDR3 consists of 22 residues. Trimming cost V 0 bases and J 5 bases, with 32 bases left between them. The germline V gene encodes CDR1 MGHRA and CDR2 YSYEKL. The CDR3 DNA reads TGCGCCAGCAGCCAAGATGGGGAAAAGCAGGGGCGTCGGGCGTTCCACAACAATGAGCAGTTCTTC. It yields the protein CASSQDGEKQGRRAFHNNEQFF.

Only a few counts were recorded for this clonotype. DNA of the CDR3: TGTGCCAGCAGCTTAACTAAAGGGGTCCGGGAGCTGTTTTTT. Translating gives CASSLTKGVRELFF. The chain links TRBV7-2 to TRBJ2-2; D is possibly TRBD1 (5 bases). The V gene lost 2 bases and the J gene lost 9 bases, with 13 bases spanning the gap. The CDR3 has 14 residues. Germline CDR1 reads SGHTA; CDR2 reads FQGNSA.

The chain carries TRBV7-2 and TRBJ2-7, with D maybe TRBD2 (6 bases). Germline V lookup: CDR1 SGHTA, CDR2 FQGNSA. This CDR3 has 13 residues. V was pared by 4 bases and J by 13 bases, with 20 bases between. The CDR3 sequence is CASSSGIGGVLYF. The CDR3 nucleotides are TGTGCCAGCAGCTCGGGAATAGGAGGGGTCCTATACTTC.

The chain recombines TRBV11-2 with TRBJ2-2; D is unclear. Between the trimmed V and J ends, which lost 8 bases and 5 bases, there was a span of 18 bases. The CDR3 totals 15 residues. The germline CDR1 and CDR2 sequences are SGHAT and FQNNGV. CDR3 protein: CASRSGRLRTGELFF. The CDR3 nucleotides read TGTGCCAGCCGCTCCGGACGTTTAAGGACCGGGGAGCTGTTTTTT.

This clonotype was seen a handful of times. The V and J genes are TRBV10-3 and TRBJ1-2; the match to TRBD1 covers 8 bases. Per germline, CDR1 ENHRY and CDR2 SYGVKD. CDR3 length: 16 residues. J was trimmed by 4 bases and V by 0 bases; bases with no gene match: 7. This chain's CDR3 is CAISESLDRGSYGYTF. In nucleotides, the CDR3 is TGTGCCATCAGTGAGTCCCTTGACAGGGGATCCTATGGCTACACCTTC.

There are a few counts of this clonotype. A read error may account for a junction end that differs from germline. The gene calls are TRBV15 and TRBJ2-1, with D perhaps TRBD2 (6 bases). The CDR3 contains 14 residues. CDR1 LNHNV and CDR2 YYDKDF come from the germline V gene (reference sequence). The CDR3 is CATSRRTNYFATAF. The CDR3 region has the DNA TGTGCCACCAGCAGGAGGACTAATTATTTCGCCACTGCCTTC.

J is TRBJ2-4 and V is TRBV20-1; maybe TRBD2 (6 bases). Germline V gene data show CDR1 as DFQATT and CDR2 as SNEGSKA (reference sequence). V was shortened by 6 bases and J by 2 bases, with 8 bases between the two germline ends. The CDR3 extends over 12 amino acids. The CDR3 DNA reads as TGCAGTGCGGAGGGCCCCAAAAACATTCAGTACTTC. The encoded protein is CSAEGPKNIQYF.

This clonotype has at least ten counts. The DNA for the CDR3 is TGCGCCAGCAGCTGGGGGACGGGACTAGCGGACGGGGAGACCCAGTACTTC. Translation: CASSWGTGLADGETQYF. The chain recombines TRBV5-1 with TRBJ2-5; 11 nucleotides agree with TRBD2. The CDR3 is made up of 17 amino acids. J was trimmed by 5 bases and V by 3 bases; bases with no gene match: 12. Germline V lookup: CDR1 SGHRS, CDR2 YFSETQ.

CDR3 bases: TGTGCCACCAGCCCAAGGGCCAGAGCTAATGAAAAACTGTTTTTT. Its translation is CATSPRARANEKLFF. The rearrangement uses TRBV15 and TRBJ1-4, with D unresolved. V was cut by 5 bases and J by 3 bases, with 13 bases left in between. In germline, CDR1 is LNHNV, CDR2 YYDKDF (reference sequence). The CDR3 is 15 residues long.

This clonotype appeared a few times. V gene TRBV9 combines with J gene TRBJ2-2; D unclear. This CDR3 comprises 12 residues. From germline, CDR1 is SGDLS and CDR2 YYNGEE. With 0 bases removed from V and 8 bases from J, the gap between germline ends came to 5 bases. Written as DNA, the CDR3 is TGTGCCAGCAGCGTAGATAGGGGGGAGCTGTTTTTT. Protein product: CASSVDRGELFF. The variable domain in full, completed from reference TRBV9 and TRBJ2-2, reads DSGVTQTPKHLITATGQRVTLRCSPRSGDLSVYWYQQSLDQGLQFLIQYYNGEERAKGNILERFSAQQFPDLHSELNLSSLELGDSALYFCASSVDRGELFFGEGSRLTVL.

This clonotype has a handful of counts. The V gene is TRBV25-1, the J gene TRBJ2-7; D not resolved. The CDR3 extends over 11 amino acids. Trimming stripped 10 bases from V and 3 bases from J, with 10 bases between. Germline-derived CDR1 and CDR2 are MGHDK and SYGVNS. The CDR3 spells CATLFGYEQYF. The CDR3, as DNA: TGTGCCACCCTTTTTGGCTACGAGCAGTACTTC.

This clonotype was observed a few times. The CDR3 spells CASSLRGSTAETQYF. As DNA, the CDR3 is TGTGCCAGCAGCTTGCGGGGGTCCACCGCGGAGACCCAGTACTTC. The gene calls are TRBV5-6 and TRBJ2-5, with D maybe TRBD2 (6 bases). Trimming removed 1 base at V and 5 bases at J, with 15 bases between. Germline lookup yields CDR1 SGHDT and CDR2 YYEEEE. The length of the CDR3 is 15 residues.

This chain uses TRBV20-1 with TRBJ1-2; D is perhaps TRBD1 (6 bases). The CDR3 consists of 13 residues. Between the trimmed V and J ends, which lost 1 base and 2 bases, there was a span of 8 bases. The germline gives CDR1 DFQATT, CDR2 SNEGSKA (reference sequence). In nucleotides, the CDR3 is TGCAGTGCTAGAGGACAGGCGAACTATGGCTACACCTTC. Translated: CSARGQANYGYTF.

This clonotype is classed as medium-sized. In nucleotides, the CDR3 is TGTGCCAGCAGTTTAGTTGTCCCGGGGGCGGCAATGAACACTGAAGCTTTCTTT. Residues: CASSLVVPGAAMNTEAFF. The genes are TRBV27 and TRBJ1-1; TRBD1 might be the D (6 bases). The CDR3 sequence is 18 residues long. V was shortened by 2 bases and J by 0 bases, with 19 bases between the two germline ends. Per germline, CDR1 MNHEY and CDR2 SMNVEV (reference sequence).

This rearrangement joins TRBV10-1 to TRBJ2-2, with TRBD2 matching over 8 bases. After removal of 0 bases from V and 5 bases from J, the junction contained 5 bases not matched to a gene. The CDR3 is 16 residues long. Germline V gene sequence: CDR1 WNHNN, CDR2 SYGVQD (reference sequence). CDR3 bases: TGCGCCAGCAGTGAGTCGACTAGCGTCGGTACCGGGGAGCTGTTTTTT. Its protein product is CASSESTSVGTGELFF.

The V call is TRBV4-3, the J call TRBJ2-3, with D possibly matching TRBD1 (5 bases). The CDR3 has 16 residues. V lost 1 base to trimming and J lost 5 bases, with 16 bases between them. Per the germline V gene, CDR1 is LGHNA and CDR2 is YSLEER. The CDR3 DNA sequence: TGCGCCAGCAGCCAAGCTTCCAGTAACCAGGGAGATACGCAGTATTTT. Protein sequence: CASSQASSNQGDTQYF.

The CDR3 loop reads CATSRELSGGGQAYNEQFF. CDR3 bases: TGTGCCACCAGTCGAGAATTGAGCGGAGGGGGCCAAGCATACAATGAGCAGTTCTTC. The chain recombines TRBV24-1 with TRBJ2-1; D possibly corresponds to TRBD1 (7 bases). The CDR3 length is 19 residues. Trimming shortened V by 6 bases and J by 4 bases, and 27 bases separated the two germline ends. CDR1 is KGHDR and CDR2 is SFDVKD in the germline V gene.